This T cell receptor beta chain is from a study of follicular helper T cells after annual influenza vaccination. Study-wide findings and caveats: ICOS+CD38+ cTfh clonality change tracked circulating plasmablast frequency change. Each annual vaccination recalled recurring oligoclonal ICOS+CD38+ cTfh clonotypes.

This table comes from immunoSEQ multiplex PCR, and its TCRdb copy is limited to in-frame clones, with some not included. The data contain around 800 clones, approximately 85% of them singletons. Trimming took off 8 bases at V and 2 bases at J, with 7 bases between the two ends. Germline V gene sequence: CDR1 MNHNS, CDR2 SASEGT. The CDR3 consists of 12 residues. About this clone itself: The target antigen is unknown.

Stated time point: 2015-2016 season, 7 days after influenza vaccination. Before and after seasonal inactivated influenza vaccination, adults gave blood for sorting CD4 subsets for sequencing. The V gene is TRBV6-1, the J gene TRBJ1-5, with D possibly TRBD1 on 5 matching bases. The sequencing used CXCR5+ CD38+ circulating T follicular helper cells from blood, collected 7 days after influenza vaccination. As for subset: circulating Tfh, non-naive CD4+CXCR5+PD-1+ (ICOS+CD38+ or ICOS-CD38-). The origin of this receptor is an adult who received the influenza vaccine. CDR3 in amino acids: CASWGGNQPQHF. Written as DNA, the CDR3 is TGTGCCAGCTGGGGGGGCAATCAGCCCCAGCATTTT.